The TCR beta chain under discussion was sequenced for a study of blood T cell repertoires in COVID-19. Study overall: COVID-19 samples, acute and convalescent, were from the United States, Italy and Spain.

Assay used: immunoSEQ multiplex PCR; TCRdb lists only in-frame clones, some missing. The sample holds more than 250,000 clones, 86% seen once. V was clipped by 1 base and J by 0 bases, with 15 bases between them. Germline V gene sequence: CDR1 LNHDA, CDR2 SQIVND (reference sequence). The CDR3 has 17 amino acids. The chain combines TRBV19 with TRBJ1-1; no definite D call. The TCR originated in a woman between 45 and 60 years old with acute or convalescent COVID-19. Material: peripheral blood. CDR3 sequence reads: CASSIGSGKWMNTEAFF. In DNA, the CDR3 is TGTGCCAGTAGTATAGGATCGGGAAAATGGATGAACACTGAAGCTTTCTTT.